These 24 T cell receptor beta chains were all obtained from the same sample, sequenced in a study of regulatory T cells in long-lasting Graves disease (dated by TCRdb to about 2021). The time point label, as the study defines it: persistent/refractory GD, antithyroid drugs over 5 years with positive TRAb. For both TCR sequencing and RNA sequencing, RNA was extracted from PBMCs using TRIzol. Library method: multiplex PCR. Sequencing was carried out with an Illumina HiSeq 4000. CDR3 regions were amplified by Arm-PCR with iRepertoire HTBI primers to construct TCR beta libraries. TCRdb cleaned the public reads at Q25 with fastp, built clones with MiXCR and kept in-frame beta chains. Rows merge per CDR3 protein into single entries with the most common DNA and genes. This sample comprises 400,000 to 500,000 distinct CDR3 sequences, less than 25% of them detected only once. The top ten clonotypes cover under 9% of the sample.

The sequenced sample was peripheral blood mononuclear cells (PBMCs), obtained when the disease was refractory, from a patient treated with antithyroid drugs. These receptors were taken from a female donor with Graves disease.

This clonotype was counted ten times or more. CDR3 DNA: TGTGCCAGCATCCAGGACAGACCCCTGAACACTGAAGCTTTCTTT. This sequence encodes CASIQDRPLNTEAFF. This chain links TRBV7-2 with TRBJ1-1; weak D call: TRBD1 (6 bases). CDR3 size: 15 residues. The V gene's germline CDR1 is SGHTA and CDR2 FQGNSA. Trimming cost V 7 bases and J 0 bases, with 15 bases left between them.

The chain is built from TRBV5-4 and TRBJ1-1; D is unresolved. From germline, CDR1 is SGHNT and CDR2 YYREEE (reference sequence). The CDR3 has 14 residues. Trimming shortened V by 1 base and J by 0 bases, and 7 bases separated the two germline ends. The CDR3 is CASSLLEVNTEAFF. CDR3 sequence (DNA): TGTGCCAGCAGCTTGTTGGAGGTGAACACTGAAGCTTTCTTT.

The J gene is TRBJ2-7, the V gene TRBV28; 11 nucleotides line up with TRBD2. With 3 bases clipped from V and 2 bases from J, the junction kept 12 bases outside the gene matches. Germline V gives CDR1 MDHEN, CDR2 SYDVKM. The CDR3 loop spans 18 amino acids. CDR3 amino acids: CASSFGLAGGLAPYEQYF. In nucleotides, the CDR3 is TGTGCCAGCAGTTTCGGCCTAGCGGGAGGCTTAGCCCCCTACGAGCAGTACTTC.

This clonotype was picked up many times. The V and J genes are TRBV24-1 and TRBJ2-5, with TRBD2 matching 7 bases. Germline CDR1 KGHDR, CDR2 SFDVKD. CDR3 size: 20 residues. The junction had 16 bases not matched to a gene; V was cut back by 1 base and J by 0 bases. As DNA, the CDR3 is TGTGCCACCAGTGATTTCAGGGAGGGCGGGGTAGGTCGACACCAAGAGACCCAGTACTTC. Its translation: CATSDFREGGVGRHQETQYF.

The J gene is TRBJ2-7, the V gene TRBV7-9; the D is unclear. Germline CDR1 reads SEHNR; CDR2 reads FQNEAQ (reference sequence). Trimming took off 2 bases at V and 4 bases at J, with 9 bases between the two ends. CDR3 length equals 13 residues. The CDR3: CASSLYESYEQYF. The CDR3 DNA reads TGTGCCAGCAGCTTATACGAGTCTTACGAGCAGTACTTC.

This clonotype appeared a few times. The rearrangement joins TRBV20-1 to TRBJ1-1, with 7 bases matching TRBD1. CDR3 length: 16 amino acids. Germline V gives CDR1 DFQATT, CDR2 SNEGSKA (reference sequence). J was trimmed by 3 bases and V by 5 bases; bases with no gene match: 15. The CDR3 is CSASYQSTGAHTEAFF. CDR3 nucleotide sequence: TGCAGTGCTTCCTATCAAAGCACAGGGGCCCACACTGAAGCTTTCTTT.

This clonotype was counted many times. One junction end does not reproduce the germline sequence, and a read error may be involved. V gene TRBV10-3 combines with J gene TRBJ2-7; no definite D call. There are 11 residues in the CDR3. In germline, CDR1 is ENHRY, CDR2 SYGVKD. CDR3: CAISEGAVWHF. CDR3 DNA: TGTGCCATCAGTGAGGGTGCGGTGTGGCACTTC.

The table lists this clonotype with many counts. The chain recombines TRBV6-1 with TRBJ1-1; no firm D call. This CDR3 region has 11 residues. Germline CDR1 MNHNS, CDR2 SASEGT. Trimming shortened V by 7 bases and J by 1 base, and 4 bases separated the two germline ends. In DNA form, the CDR3 reads TGTGCCAGCAAGAGGAACACTGAAGCTTTCTTT. It specifies CASKRNTEAFF.

Here the CDR3 DNA reads TGTGCCAGCAGCCAGTTCCAAAAAACCCAGTACTTC. Its translation is CASSQFQKTQYF. The V call is TRBV7-9, the J call TRBJ2-5; no definite D call. Germline assignment: CDR1 SEHNR and CDR2 FQNEAQ (reference sequence). Trimming removed 5 bases at V and 8 bases at J, with 12 bases between. The CDR3 totals 12 residues.

There are many counts of this clonotype. The chain carries TRBV15 and TRBJ1-2, with D perhaps TRBD1 (5 bases). Germline loops: CDR1 LNHNV, CDR2 YYDKDF (reference sequence). The CDR3 is 14 residues long. Trimming shortened V by 3 bases and J by 4 bases, and 12 bases separated the two germline ends. The CDR3 here is CATSREDTRYGYTF. As DNA, the CDR3 is TGTGCCACCAGCAGGGAGGACACTCGCTATGGCTACACCTTC.

V and J are TRBV7-2 and TRBJ2-2; 9 nucleotides line up with TRBD2. This CDR3 spans 16 amino acids. V shed 1 base and J 3 bases; nucleotides not matched to a gene: 3. Germline V CDR1 and CDR2: SGHTA, FQGNSA. In DNA form, the CDR3 reads TGTGCCAGCAGCTTAGAACTAGCGGGTTACACCGGGGAGCTGTTTTTT. This sequence encodes CASSLELAGYTGELFF.

This sequence joins TRBV5-6 and TRBJ1-5; 12 nucleotides match TRBD1. CDR3 length: 19 residues. With 4 bases clipped from V and 2 bases from J, the junction kept 13 bases outside the gene matches. Germline lookup yields CDR1 SGHDT and CDR2 YYEEEE. Written as DNA, the CDR3 is TGTGCCAGCAGCACAGTCGCCGGGACAGGGGGCTTCGGCAATCAGCCCCAGCATTTT. This encodes CASSTVAGTGGFGNQPQHF.

J is TRBJ2-7 and V is TRBV20-1; D is possibly TRBD2 (5 bases). Trimming shortened V by 3 bases and J by 0 bases, and 9 bases separated the two germline ends. Germline assignment: CDR1 DFQATT and CDR2 SNEGSKA (reference sequence). There are 13 residues in the CDR3. CDR3 sequence: CSASPGSSYEQYF. The CDR3 coding sequence is TGCAGTGCTAGTCCTGGGAGCTCCTACGAGCAGTACTTC.

V is TRBV4-3 and J is TRBJ2-3; perhaps TRBD1 as D (5 bases). This CDR3 contains 14 residues. The germline V gene has CDR1 LGHNA and CDR2 YSLEER. The ends were cut back, 0 bases at V and 4 bases at J, with 8 bases in the middle. DNA of the CDR3: TGCGCCAGCAGCCAAGATGGGGCCGCAGATACGCAGTATTTT. Translating gives CASSQDGAADTQYF.

The genes are TRBV3-1 and TRBJ1-5; TRBD1 agrees at 8 bases. Germline CDR1 and CDR2: LGHDT and YNNKEL (reference sequence). CDR3 length: 16 amino acids. Trimming took 4 bases from V and 1 from J; bases not matched to a gene: 6. CDR3 sequence reads: CASSPGQGSSNQPQHF. In nucleotides, the CDR3 is TGTGCCAGCAGCCCTGGACAGGGTTCGAGCAATCAGCCCCAGCATTTT.

This clonotype turned up a few times. The chain has TRBV9 and TRBJ2-2, with 7 positions matching TRBD1. The CDR3 contains 15 residues. CDR1 and CDR2 (germline): SGDLS, YYNGEE. V gave up 4 bases and J gave up 4 bases; unmatched junction bases: 7. CDR3 protein: CASSPRGRGTGELFF. CDR3 in DNA: TGTGCCAGCAGCCCGAGGGGGCGCGGCACCGGGGAGCTGTTTTTT.

The J gene is TRBJ1-4, the V gene TRBV6-5; the D is unclear. The germline V and J ends were trimmed by 0 bases and 8 bases, with 16 bases remaining between them. CDR3 size: 16 residues. Germline V gene sequence: CDR1 MNHEY, CDR2 SVGAGI. The CDR3 reads CASSYSLSGQREKLFF. CDR3 bases: TGTGCCAGCAGTTACTCCTTGAGTGGGCAACGGGAAAAACTGTTTTTT.

V and J are TRBV7-3 and TRBJ2-2; 10 bases agree with TRBD2. Germline assignment: CDR1 SGHTA and CDR2 FQGTGA. CDR3 size: 17 residues. V was clipped by 2 bases and J by 3 bases; unmatched bases: 6. The CDR3 sequence: CASSLGSGRGYTGELFF. CDR3 DNA sequence: TGTGCCAGCAGCTTAGGGAGCGGGAGGGGGTACACCGGGGAGCTGTTTTTT. The full variable domain, rest sourced from reference TRBV7-3 and TRBJ2-2, is GAGVSQTPSNKVTEKGKYVELRCDPISGHTALYWYRQSLGQGPEFLIYFQGTGAADDSGLPNDRFFAVRPEGSVSTLKIQRTERGDSAVYLCASSLGSGRGYTGELFFGEGSRLTVL.

At least ten counts were recorded for this clonotype. The chain has TRBV29-1 and TRBJ2-5; D remains ambiguous. CDR1 and CDR2 (germline): SQVTM, ANQGSEA. This CDR3 region has 14 residues. The V end lost 0 bases, the J end lost 0 bases, and 8 bases lay between the germline ends. The CDR3 spells CSVEDRPYQETQYF. DNA of the CDR3: TGCAGCGTTGAAGATCGTCCGTACCAAGAGACCCAGTACTTC. Looking up the rest from reference TRBV29-1 and TRBJ2-5 gives the full variable domain: SAVISQKPSRDICQRGTSLTIQCQVDSQVTMMFWYRQQPGQSLTLIATANQGSEATYESGFVIDKFPISRPNLTFSTLTVSNMSPEDSSIYLCSVEDRPYQETQYFGPGTRLLVL.

The chain links TRBV29-1 to TRBJ1-1; D uncertain. Trimming removed 6 bases at V and 0 bases at J, with 11 bases between. This CDR3 contains 13 residues. The germline V gene encodes CDR1 SQVTM and CDR2 ANQGSEA. The CDR3 sequence is CSVWTPMNTEAFF. The CDR3 DNA reads TGCAGCGTCTGGACCCCGATGAACACTGAAGCTTTCTTT.

This clonotype has only one observation. The chain joins TRBV20-1 to TRBJ2-2, with 7 bases fitting TRBD2. V was pared by 5 bases and J by 5 bases, with 14 bases of the junction left unmatched. The CDR3 consists of 16 residues. CDR1 is DFQATT and CDR2 is SNEGSKA in the germline V gene (reference sequence). CDR3: CSAGDPRAGYTGELFF. In DNA, the CDR3 is TGCAGTGCTGGTGACCCCAGAGCGGGATATACCGGGGAGCTGTTTTTT.

The table lists this clonotype with a few counts. CDR3 sequence: CASSARRPGTTEAFF. CDR3 sequence (DNA): TGTGCCAGCAGTGCTCGGCGGCCAGGGACCACTGAAGCTTTCTTT. The chain employs TRBV6-1 and TRBJ1-1; tentatively, D is TRBD1 (5 bases). The length of the CDR3 is 15 residues. Germline V CDR1 and CDR2: MNHNS, SASEGT. V shed 4 bases and J shed 4 bases, with 16 bases lying between them.

The chain carries TRBV6-1 and TRBJ1-1; D not resolved. The germline V gene has CDR1 MNHNS and CDR2 SASEGT. The CDR3 has 16 residues. Trimming took off 6 bases at V and 4 bases at J, with 21 bases between the two ends. CDR3 sequence reads: CASRPGSGSRGTEAFF. The CDR3 DNA reads as TGTGCCAGCAGGCCCGGCTCGGGCTCCCGGGGCACTGAAGCTTTCTTT.

This clonotype has only a few counts. The chain links TRBV20-1 to TRBJ2-7; D unresolved. V lost 0 bases and J lost 4, with 10 bases in between. The CDR3 runs to 13 residues. CDR1 is DFQATT and CDR2 is SNEGSKA in the germline V gene (reference sequence). The CDR3 reads CSARDWGGYEQYF. The CDR3 bases are TGCAGTGCTAGAGATTGGGGTGGGTACGAGCAGTACTTC.